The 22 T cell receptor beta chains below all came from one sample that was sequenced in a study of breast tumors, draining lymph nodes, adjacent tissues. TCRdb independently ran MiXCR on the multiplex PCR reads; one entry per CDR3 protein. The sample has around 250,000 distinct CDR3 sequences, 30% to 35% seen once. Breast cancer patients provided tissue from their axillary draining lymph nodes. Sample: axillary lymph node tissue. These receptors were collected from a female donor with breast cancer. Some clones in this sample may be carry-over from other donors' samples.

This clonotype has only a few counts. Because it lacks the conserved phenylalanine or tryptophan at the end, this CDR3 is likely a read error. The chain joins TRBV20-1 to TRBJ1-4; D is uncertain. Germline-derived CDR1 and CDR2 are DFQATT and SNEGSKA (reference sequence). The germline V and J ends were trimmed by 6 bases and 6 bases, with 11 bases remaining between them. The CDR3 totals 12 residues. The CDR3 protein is CSAARWDEKLFL. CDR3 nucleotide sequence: TGCAGTGCCGCTCGGTGGGATGAAAAACTGTTTCTT.

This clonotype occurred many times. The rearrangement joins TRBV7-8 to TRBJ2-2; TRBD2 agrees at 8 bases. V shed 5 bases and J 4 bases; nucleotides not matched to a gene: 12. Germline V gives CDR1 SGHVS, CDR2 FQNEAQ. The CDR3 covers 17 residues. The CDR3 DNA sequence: TGTGCCAGCAGCCCGCCCCTGCGACTAGCGCCCACCGGGGAGCTGTTTTTT. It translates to CASSPPLRLAPTGELFF.

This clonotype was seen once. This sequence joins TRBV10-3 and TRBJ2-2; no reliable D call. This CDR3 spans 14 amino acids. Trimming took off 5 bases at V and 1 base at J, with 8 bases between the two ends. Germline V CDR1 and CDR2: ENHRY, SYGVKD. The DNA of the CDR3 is TGTGCCATCAGTTATACGTGGAACACCGGGGAGCTGTTTTTT. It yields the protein CAISYTWNTGELFF.

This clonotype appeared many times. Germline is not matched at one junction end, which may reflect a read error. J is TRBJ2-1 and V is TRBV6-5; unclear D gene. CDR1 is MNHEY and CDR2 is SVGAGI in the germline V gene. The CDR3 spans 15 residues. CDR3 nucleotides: TGTGCCAGCAGTCACTCTTCCAGGAAAGACAATGAGCAGTTCTTC. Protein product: CASSHSSRKDNEQFF.

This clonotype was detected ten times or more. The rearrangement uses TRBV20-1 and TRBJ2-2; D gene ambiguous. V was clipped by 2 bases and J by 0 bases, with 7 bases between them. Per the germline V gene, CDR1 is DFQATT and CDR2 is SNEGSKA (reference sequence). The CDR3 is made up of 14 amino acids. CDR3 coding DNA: TGCAGTGCTAGAAGGGATACGAACACCGGGGAGCTGTTTTTT. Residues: CSARRDTNTGELFF.

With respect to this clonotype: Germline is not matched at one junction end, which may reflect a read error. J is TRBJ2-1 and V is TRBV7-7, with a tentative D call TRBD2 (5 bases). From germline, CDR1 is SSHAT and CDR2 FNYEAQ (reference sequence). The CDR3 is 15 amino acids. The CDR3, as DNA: TGTGCTGGCAGCTTAGCGCTACGGGAAGGGAATGAGCAGTCCTTC. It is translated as CAGSLALREGNEQSF.

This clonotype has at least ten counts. CDR3 in DNA: TGCAGTGCTCTCAGCTCCTATAATTCACCCCTCCACTTT. It encodes CSALSSYNSPLHF. The gene calls are TRBV20-1 and TRBJ1-6; unclear D gene. Trimming cost V 5 bases and J 0 bases, with 5 bases left between them. Germline-derived CDR1 and CDR2 are DFQATT and SNEGSKA (reference sequence). There are 13 residues in the CDR3.

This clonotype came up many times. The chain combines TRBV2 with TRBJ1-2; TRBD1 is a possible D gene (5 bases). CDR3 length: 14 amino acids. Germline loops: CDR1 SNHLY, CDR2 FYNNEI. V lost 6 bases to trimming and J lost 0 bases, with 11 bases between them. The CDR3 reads CASSQGYPNYGYTF. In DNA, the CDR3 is TGTGCCAGCAGCCAGGGTTATCCTAACTATGGCTACACCTTC.

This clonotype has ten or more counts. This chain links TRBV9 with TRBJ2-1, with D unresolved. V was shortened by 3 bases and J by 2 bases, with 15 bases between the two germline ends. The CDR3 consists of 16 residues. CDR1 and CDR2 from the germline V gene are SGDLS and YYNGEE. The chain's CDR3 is CASSASARVTYNEQFF. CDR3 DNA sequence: TGTGCCAGCAGCGCATCGGCTAGAGTAACCTACAATGAGCAGTTCTTC.

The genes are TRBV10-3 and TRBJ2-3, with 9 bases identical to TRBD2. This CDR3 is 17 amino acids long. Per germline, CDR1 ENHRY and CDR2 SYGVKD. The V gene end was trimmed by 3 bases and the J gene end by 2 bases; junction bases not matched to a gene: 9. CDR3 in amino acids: CAISDPGLAGFTDTQYF. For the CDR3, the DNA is TGTGCCATCAGTGACCCTGGGCTAGCGGGGTTCACAGATACGCAGTATTTT.

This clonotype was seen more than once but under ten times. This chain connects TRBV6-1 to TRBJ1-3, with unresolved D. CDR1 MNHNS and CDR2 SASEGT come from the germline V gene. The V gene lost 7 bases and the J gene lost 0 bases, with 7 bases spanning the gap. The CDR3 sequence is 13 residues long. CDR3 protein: CASTLNSGNTIYF. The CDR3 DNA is TGTGCCAGCACCCTTAACTCTGGAAACACCATATATTTT.

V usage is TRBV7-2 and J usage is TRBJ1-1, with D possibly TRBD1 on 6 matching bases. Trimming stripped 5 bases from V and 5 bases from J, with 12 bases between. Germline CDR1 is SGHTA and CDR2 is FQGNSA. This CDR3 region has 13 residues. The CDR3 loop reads CASSTHQGTEAFF. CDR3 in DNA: TGTGCCAGCAGCACCCACCAGGGGACTGAAGCTTTCTTT.

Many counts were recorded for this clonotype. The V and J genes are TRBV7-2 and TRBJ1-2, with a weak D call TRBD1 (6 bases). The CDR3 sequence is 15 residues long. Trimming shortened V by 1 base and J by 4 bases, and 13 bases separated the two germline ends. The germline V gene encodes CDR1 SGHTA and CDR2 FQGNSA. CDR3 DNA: TGTGCCAGCAGCTTAGTTTCAGGGGCCTCCTATGGCTACACCTTC. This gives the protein CASSLVSGASYGYTF. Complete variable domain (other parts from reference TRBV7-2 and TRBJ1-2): GAGVSQSPSNKVTEKGKDVELRCDPISGHTALYWYRQSLGQGLEFLIYFQGNSAPDKSGLPSDRFSAERTGGSVSTLTIQRTQQEDSAVYLCASSLVSGASYGYTFGSGTRLTVV.

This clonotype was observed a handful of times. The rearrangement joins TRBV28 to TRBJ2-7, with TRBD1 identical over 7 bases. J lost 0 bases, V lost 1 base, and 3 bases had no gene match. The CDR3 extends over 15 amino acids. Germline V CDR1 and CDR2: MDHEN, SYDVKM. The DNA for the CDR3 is TGTGCCAGCAGTTTATTCGGGACAGACTCCTACGAGCAGTACTTC. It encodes CASSLFGTDSYEQYF.

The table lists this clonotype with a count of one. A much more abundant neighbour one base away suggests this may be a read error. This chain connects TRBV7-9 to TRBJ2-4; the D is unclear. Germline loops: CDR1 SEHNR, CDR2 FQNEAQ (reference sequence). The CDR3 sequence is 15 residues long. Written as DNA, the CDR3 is TGTGCCAGCAGCCACTACCTTCAAGCCAAAAACATTCAGTCCTTC. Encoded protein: CASSHYLQAKNIQSF. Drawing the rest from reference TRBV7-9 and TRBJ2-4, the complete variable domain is DTGVSQNPRHKITKRGQNVTFRCDPISEHNRLYWYRQTLGQGPEFLTYFQNEAQLEKSRLLSDRFSAERPKGSFSTLEIQRTEQGDSAMYLCASSHYLQAKNIQSFGAGTRLSVL.

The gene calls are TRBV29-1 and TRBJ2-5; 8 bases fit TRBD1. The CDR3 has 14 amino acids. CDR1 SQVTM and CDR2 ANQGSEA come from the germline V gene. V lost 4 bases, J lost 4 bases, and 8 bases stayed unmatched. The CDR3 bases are TGCAGCGTTGGTCAGGGGGCATTCCCAGAGACCCAGTACTTC. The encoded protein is CSVGQGAFPETQYF.

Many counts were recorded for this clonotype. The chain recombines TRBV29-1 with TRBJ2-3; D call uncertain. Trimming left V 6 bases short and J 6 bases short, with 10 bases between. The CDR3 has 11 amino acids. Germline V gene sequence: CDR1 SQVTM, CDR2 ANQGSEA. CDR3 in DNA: TGCAGCGTCCGATTTACCGATACGCAGTATTTT. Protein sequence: CSVRFTDTQYF.

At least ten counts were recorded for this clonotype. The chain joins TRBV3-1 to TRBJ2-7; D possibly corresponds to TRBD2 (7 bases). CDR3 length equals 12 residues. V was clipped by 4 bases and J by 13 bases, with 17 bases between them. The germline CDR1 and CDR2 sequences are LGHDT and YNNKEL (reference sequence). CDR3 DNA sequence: TGTGCCAGCAGCCCCCTTGGGGGGGACAATTACTTC. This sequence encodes CASSPLGGDNYF.

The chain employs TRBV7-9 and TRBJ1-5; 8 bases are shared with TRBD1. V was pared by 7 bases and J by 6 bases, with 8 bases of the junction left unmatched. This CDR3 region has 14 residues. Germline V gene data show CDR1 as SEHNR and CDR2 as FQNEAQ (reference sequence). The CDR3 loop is CASNTDRGGQPQHF. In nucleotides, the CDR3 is TGTGCCAGCAACACCGACAGGGGCGGTCAGCCCCAGCATTTT.

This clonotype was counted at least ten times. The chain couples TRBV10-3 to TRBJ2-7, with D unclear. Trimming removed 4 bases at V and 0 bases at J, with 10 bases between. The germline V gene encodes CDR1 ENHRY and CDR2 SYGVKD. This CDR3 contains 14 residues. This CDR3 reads CAISVGIGSYEQYF. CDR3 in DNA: TGTGCCATCAGTGTAGGGATAGGCTCCTACGAGCAGTACTTC.

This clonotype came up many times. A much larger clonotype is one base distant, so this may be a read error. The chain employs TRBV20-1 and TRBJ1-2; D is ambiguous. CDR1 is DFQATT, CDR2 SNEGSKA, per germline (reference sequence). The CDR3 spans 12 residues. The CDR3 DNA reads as TGCAGTGCTTCTGAAACCGACTATGGCTCCACCTTC. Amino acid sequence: CSASETDYGSTF.

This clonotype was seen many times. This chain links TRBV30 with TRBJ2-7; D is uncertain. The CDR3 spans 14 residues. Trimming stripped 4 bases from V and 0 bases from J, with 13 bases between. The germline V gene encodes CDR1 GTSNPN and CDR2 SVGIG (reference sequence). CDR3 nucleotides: TGTGCCTGGATCCCCCGCAGTAACTCCTACGAGCAGTACTTC. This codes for CAWIPRSNSYEQYF.